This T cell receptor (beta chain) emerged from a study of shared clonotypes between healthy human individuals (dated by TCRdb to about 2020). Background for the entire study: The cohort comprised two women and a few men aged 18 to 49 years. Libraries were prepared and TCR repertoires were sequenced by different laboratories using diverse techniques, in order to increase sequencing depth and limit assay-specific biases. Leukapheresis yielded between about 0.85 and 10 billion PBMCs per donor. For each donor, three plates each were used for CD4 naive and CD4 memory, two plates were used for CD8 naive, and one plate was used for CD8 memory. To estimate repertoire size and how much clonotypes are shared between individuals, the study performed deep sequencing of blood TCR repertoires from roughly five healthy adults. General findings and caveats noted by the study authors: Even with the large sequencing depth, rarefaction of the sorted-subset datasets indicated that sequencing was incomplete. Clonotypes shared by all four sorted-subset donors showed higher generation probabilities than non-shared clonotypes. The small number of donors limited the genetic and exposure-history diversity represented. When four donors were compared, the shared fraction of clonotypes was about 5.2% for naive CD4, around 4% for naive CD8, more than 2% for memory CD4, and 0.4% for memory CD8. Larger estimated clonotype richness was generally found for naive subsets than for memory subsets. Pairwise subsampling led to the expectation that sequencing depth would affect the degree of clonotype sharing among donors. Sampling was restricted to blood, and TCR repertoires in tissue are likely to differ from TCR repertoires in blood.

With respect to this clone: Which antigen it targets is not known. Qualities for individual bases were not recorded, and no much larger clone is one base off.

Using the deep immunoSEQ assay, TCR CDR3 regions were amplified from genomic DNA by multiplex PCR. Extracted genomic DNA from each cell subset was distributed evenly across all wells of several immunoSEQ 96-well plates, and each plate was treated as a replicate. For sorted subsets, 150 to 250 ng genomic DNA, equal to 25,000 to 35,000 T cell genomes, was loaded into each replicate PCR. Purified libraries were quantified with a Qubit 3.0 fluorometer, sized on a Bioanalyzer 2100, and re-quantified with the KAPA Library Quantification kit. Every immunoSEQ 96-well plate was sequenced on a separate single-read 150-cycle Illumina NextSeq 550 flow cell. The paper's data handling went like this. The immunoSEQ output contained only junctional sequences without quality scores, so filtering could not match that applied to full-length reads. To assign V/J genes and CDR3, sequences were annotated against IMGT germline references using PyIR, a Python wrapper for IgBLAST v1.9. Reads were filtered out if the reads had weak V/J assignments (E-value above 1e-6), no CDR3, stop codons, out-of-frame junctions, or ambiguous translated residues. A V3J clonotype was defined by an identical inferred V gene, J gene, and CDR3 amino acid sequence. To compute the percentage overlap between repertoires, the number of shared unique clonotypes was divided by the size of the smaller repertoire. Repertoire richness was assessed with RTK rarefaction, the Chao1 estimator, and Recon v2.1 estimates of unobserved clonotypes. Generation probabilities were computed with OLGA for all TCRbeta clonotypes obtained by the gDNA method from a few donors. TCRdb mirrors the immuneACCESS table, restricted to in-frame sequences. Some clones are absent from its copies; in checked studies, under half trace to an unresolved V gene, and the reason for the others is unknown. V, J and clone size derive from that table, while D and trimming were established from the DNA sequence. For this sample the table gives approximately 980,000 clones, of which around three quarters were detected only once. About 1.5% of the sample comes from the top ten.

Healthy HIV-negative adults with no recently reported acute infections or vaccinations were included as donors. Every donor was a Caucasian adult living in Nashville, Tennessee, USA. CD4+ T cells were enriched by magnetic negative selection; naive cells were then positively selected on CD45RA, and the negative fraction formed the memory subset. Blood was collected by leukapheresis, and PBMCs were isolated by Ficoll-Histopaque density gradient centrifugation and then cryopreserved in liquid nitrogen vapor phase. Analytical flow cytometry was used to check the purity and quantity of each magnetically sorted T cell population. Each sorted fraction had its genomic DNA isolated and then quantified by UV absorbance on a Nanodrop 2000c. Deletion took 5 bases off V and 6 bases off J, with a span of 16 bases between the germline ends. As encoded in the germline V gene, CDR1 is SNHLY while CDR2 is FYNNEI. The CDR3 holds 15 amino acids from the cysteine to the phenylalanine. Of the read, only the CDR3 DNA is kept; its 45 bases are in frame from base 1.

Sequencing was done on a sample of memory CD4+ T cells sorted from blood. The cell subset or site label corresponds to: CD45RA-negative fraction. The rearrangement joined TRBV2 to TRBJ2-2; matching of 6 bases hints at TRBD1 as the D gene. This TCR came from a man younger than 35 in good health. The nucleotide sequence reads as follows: TGTGCCAGCAGTCTACAGGGTGGTATCTCCGGGGAGCTGTTTTTT. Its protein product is CASSLQGGISGELFF.